These T cell receptor beta chains were read from a single sample in a study of post-analysis software for immune sequencing data. TCRdb passed the PCR reads through MiXCR, listing each CDR3 protein once. The sample lists 740,000 or so distinct CDR3 sequences, roughly 50% occurring once. The sample taken for sequencing was blood. The receptor source for this set is a girl between 5 and 17 years old with multiple sclerosis. The CDR3 runs from the conserved cysteine through the conserved F or W.

CDR3 protein	V gene	J gene
CSATSGMPSVQFF	TRBV20-1	TRBJ2-1
CSVEQAMNTEAFF	TRBV29-1	TRBJ1-1
CSANTGTGGFRSYNEQFF	TRBV29-1	TRBJ2-1
CASSPHFEGALSGEQYF	TRBV5-1	-
CASSFWTGASYEQYF	TRBV5-1	TRBJ2-7
CASRGGQGATDTQYF	TRBV2	TRBJ2-3
CSSSSDSLGNTQYF	TRBV20-1	TRBJ2-3
CASSLMAGVYGYTF	TRBV12-3/TRBV12-4	TRBJ1-2
CASKLEREGPYDEQFF	TRBV7-9	TRBJ2-1
CASSVTFIGYNEQFF	TRBV9	TRBJ2-1
CASSLRNPIGIGTSGANVLTF	TRBV11-2	TRBJ2-6
CAISESAVYEQYF	TRBV10-3	TRBJ2-7
CSVDGTSGEGLYNEQFF	TRBV29-1	TRBJ2-1
CASSLEGRMTYNSPLHF	TRBV7-8	TRBJ1-6
CASSQDGDQRVTDTQYF	TRBV4-1	TRBJ2-3
CASSLRTGVSYEQYF	TRBV7-6	TRBJ2-7
CSVEDLLAGAEQFF	TRBV29-1	TRBJ2-1
CSARTGLASEQYF	TRBV20-1	TRBJ2-7
CASSTTGADEQYF	TRBV5-1	TRBJ2-7
CAISEPGGISYNEQFF	TRBV10-3	TRBJ2-1
CASSHRLAGHNEQFF	TRBV5-1	TRBJ2-1
CASSLPERSYQETQYF	TRBV7-2	TRBJ2-5
CASSLMVTSGGNPSYEQYF	TRBV12-3/TRBV12-4	TRBJ2-7
CSARTGSPTDTQYF	TRBV20-1	TRBJ2-3
CASSRTGDRGQPQHF	TRBV7-9	TRBJ1-5
CASSATVTRYF	TRBV7-9	TRBJ2-3
CASRYRVRNEQFF	TRBV11-2	TRBJ2-1
CSARTAPLNTEAFF	TRBV20-1	TRBJ1-1
CASSKGRGALYEQYF	TRBV21-1	-
CASSPGQANYEQYF	TRBV7-2	TRBJ2-7
CASSPPRGGGHNEQFF	TRBV9	TRBJ2-1
CASSFYRTSGGTSGANVLTF	TRBV5-1	TRBJ2-6
CAISVNPSGGSTDTQYF	TRBV10-3	TRBJ2-3
CASRTGADTQYF	TRBV2	TRBJ2-3
CASSLVGTGVYNSPLHF	TRBV27	TRBJ1-6
CASSLEGAGVVRGELFF	TRBV7-6	TRBJ2-2
CASSPSGGVRSGANVLTF	TRBV5-1	TRBJ2-6
CSARGSGGYGYTF	TRBV20-1	TRBJ1-2
CASSSPRGSGANVLTF	TRBV7-3	TRBJ2-6
CASSPRSRTSGQETQYF	TRBV7-8	TRBJ2-5
CASSLQVAGYTGELFF	TRBV5-6	TRBJ2-2
CASSYARGSTDTQYF	TRBV6-5	TRBJ2-3
CSAQPLAGGSPSTDTQYF	TRBV20-1	TRBJ2-3
CASGGAENIQYF	TRBV4-1	TRBJ2-4
CASSLGLAGPLRETQYF	TRBV7-7	TRBJ2-5
CASGFLGGEREKLFF	TRBV12-5	TRBJ1-4
CASTPTQEGYTF	TRBV7-9	TRBJ1-2
CASSQAPTGVGYTF	TRBV3-1	TRBJ1-2
CSAREGGTQYF	TRBV20-1	TRBJ2-5
CASRQGFYNEQFF	TRBV7-2	TRBJ2-1
CSARGQAMQPQHF	TRBV20-1	TRBJ1-5
CASSLAGRSTEAFF	TRBV5-1	TRBJ1-1
CSVEGLSEGDTQYF	TRBV29-1	TRBJ2-3